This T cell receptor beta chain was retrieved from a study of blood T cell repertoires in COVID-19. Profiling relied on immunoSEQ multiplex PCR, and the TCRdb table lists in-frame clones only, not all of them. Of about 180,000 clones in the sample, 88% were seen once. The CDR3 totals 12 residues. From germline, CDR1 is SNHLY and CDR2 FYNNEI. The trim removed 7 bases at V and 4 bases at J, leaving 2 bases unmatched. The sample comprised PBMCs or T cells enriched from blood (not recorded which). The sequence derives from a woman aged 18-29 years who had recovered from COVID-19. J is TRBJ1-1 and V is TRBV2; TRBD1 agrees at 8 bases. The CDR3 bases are TGTGCCAGCAAGGACAGGGCCACTGAAGCTTTCTTT. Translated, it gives CASKDRATEAFF.